The rows below give T cell receptor beta chains drawn from one sample of a study of memory CD4+ T cells and cytomegalovirus serostatus. Data came from immunoSEQ multiplex PCR; TCRdb stores just in-frame clones and leaves some out. Found here are approximately 46,000 clones, approximately 74% of them singletons; the top ten hold roughly 1.2%. Specimen: memory CD4+ T cells from blood. The receptors stem from an adult in good health and CMV-seropositive. Both conserved end residues are part of each CDR3. Each record gives: V gene, D gene, clone size, J gene, CDR3 protein, CDR3 DNA. A D gene is named only where the DNA matches it firmly. Size is stated for part of the rows, as once, few or many counts, or as a class when the clone is expanded.

v_call: TRBV4-1
d_call: NA
clone_size: NA
j_call: TRBJ1-4
cdr3_aa: CASSQDGSEDEKLFF
cdr3_nt: TGCGCCAGCAGCCAAGATGGGTCTGAGGATGAAAAACTGTTTTTT

v_call: TRBV5-6
d_call: NA
clone_size: NA
j_call: TRBJ2-7
cdr3_aa: CASSKRATTYEQYF
cdr3_nt: TGTGCCAGCAGCAAGAGGGCGACCACCTACGAGCAGTACTTC

v_call: TRBV19
d_call: TRBD1
clone_size: many
j_call: TRBJ2-5
cdr3_aa: CASREGTGAQETQYF
cdr3_nt: TGTGCCAGTAGAGAAGGCACAGGGGCGCAAGAGACCCAGTACTTC

v_call: TRBV5-1
d_call: NA
clone_size: NA
j_call: TRBJ2-1
cdr3_aa: CASSLQPGDERFF
cdr3_nt: TGCGCCAGCAGCCTCCAGCCGGGCGACGAGCGGTTCTTC

v_call: TRBV11-2
d_call: TRBD1
clone_size: NA
j_call: TRBJ2-7
cdr3_aa: CASSPINRGIYSYEQYF
cdr3_nt: TGTGCCAGCAGCCCCATAAACAGGGGCATCTATTCCTACGAGCAGTACTTC

v_call: TRBV28
d_call: TRBD1
clone_size: NA
j_call: TRBJ2-7
cdr3_aa: CASRPPDRVYEQYF
cdr3_nt: TGTGCCAGCAGGCCCCCGGACAGGGTGTACGAGCAGTACTTC

v_call: TRBV4-1
d_call: TRBD1
clone_size: NA
j_call: TRBJ1-6
cdr3_aa: CASSQGGQGAGSPLHF
cdr3_nt: TGCGCCAGCAGCCAAGGGGGACAGGGGGCAGGGTCACCCCTCCACTTT

v_call: TRBV18
d_call: TRBD1
clone_size: NA
j_call: TRBJ2-7
cdr3_aa: CASSPSDRGEQYF
cdr3_nt: TGTGCCAGCTCACCATCCGACAGGGGCGAGCAGTACTTC

v_call: TRBV6-5
d_call: TRBD1
clone_size: NA
j_call: TRBJ2-6
cdr3_aa: CARQGAHSGANVLTF
cdr3_nt: TGTGCCAGACAGGGGGCTCACTCTGGGGCCAACGTCCTGACTTTC

v_call: TRBV5-1
d_call: NA
clone_size: NA
j_call: TRBJ2-1
cdr3_aa: CASNDGGPYNEQFF
cdr3_nt: TGCGCCAGCAACGACGGGGGCCCCTACAATGAGCAGTTCTTC